This passage covers 17 T cell receptor beta chains from one sample sequenced in a study of blood T cell repertoires in COVID-19. Profiling relied on immunoSEQ multiplex PCR, and the TCRdb table lists in-frame clones only, not all of them. The sample holds around 270,000 clones, around 83% seen once. Sequencing was performed on peripheral blood. These receptors came from a woman aged 40-49 years who had recovered from COVID-19.

This chain links TRBV30 with TRBJ1-4; D is unclear. The germline gives CDR1 GTSNPN, CDR2 SVGIG (reference sequence). CDR3 length: 12 residues. Trimming removed 1 base from V and 5 bases from J, with 5 bases in between. The CDR3 DNA reads as TGTGCCTGGAGTGAGCGGAATGAAAAACTGTTTTTT. This translates into CAWSERNEKLFF.

The chain employs TRBV7-9 and TRBJ2-3, with TRBD2 matching over 9 bases. The germline gives CDR1 SEHNR, CDR2 FQNEAQ (reference sequence). The V segment lost 3 bases and the J segment 2 bases; nucleotides outside the gene matches: 3. The CDR3 length is 15 residues. The CDR3 spells CASSFGGGATDTQYF. DNA for the CDR3: TGTGCCAGCAGCTTTGGCGGGGGGGCCACAGATACGCAGTATTTT.

The rearrangement joins TRBV7-3 to TRBJ1-1; TRBD1 might be the D (6 bases). The CDR3 runs to 13 residues. Per the germline V gene, CDR1 is SGHTA and CDR2 is FQGTGA. The ends were cut back, 6 bases at V and 3 bases at J, with 11 bases in the middle. The CDR3 protein is CASSPGVDTEAFF. The CDR3 DNA follows: TGTGCCAGCAGTCCAGGGGTAGACACTGAAGCTTTCTTT.

In this sample, this clone turned up once. V is TRBV28 and J is TRBJ2-7; 7 positions match TRBD2. V shed 3 bases and J 4 bases; nucleotides not matched to a gene: 6. Germline CDR1 MDHEN, CDR2 SYDVKM. CDR3 size: 14 residues. The CDR3 DNA is TGTGCCAGCAGTTTGAGCCAGGGACTATACGAGCAGTACTTC. It encodes CASSLSQGLYEQYF.

The rearrangement uses TRBV7-2 and TRBJ2-2, with TRBD1 matching over 8 bases. The CDR3 is 18 amino acids. Per the germline V gene, CDR1 is SGHTA and CDR2 is FQGNSA. Trimming at V came to 0 bases and at J to 4 bases, leaving 10 bases not matched to a gene. The CDR3 protein is CASSLAGVGQGLTGELFF. Here the CDR3 DNA reads TGTGCCAGCAGCTTAGCTGGCGTCGGACAGGGCCTCACCGGGGAGCTGTTTTTT.

The V gene is TRBV6-5, the J gene TRBJ2-1; 8 nucleotides line up with TRBD1. The CDR3 totals 15 residues. Looked up from germline, CDR1 is MNHEY and CDR2 is SVGAGI. V lost 2 bases to trimming and J lost 8 bases; unmatched junction nucleotides: 8. CDR3 nucleotides: TGTGCCAGCAGTTACCTCCACGGACAGGGCTATGAGCAGTTCTTC. Encoded protein: CASSYLHGQGYEQFF.

This chain connects TRBV30 to TRBJ1-1; D gene unclear. Germline CDR1 is GTSNPN and CDR2 is SVGIG (reference sequence). Deletions cut 2 bases from V and 4 bases from J, with 5 bases between. This CDR3 has 11 residues. DNA for the CDR3: TGTGCCTGGAGTTCCAGCACTGAAGCTTTCTTT. The encoded protein is CAWSSSTEAFF.

The CDR3 is CAWSVQGDGGYTF. In DNA form, the CDR3 reads TGTGCCTGGAGTGTACAAGGGGATGGTGGCTACACCTTC. V usage is TRBV30 and J usage is TRBJ1-2; maybe TRBD1 (5 bases). V shed 0 bases and J shed 7 bases, with 12 bases lying between them. The CDR3 is 13 amino acids. CDR1 is GTSNPN, CDR2 SVGIG, per germline (reference sequence).

The V call is TRBV3-1 (or the pseudogene TRBV3-2), the J call TRBJ2-1; tentative D call: TRBD2 (5 bases). The V and J ends lost 4 bases and 10 bases respectively, with 17 bases between them. The CDR3 totals 14 residues. The germline gives CDR1 LGHDT, CDR2 YNNKEL (reference sequence). CDR3 nucleotides: TGTGCCAGCAGCCCCCGAGGTAGCGCATGGGAGCAGTTCTTC. Protein sequence: CASSPRGSAWEQFF.

The rearrangement uses TRBV7-9 and TRBJ2-2, with D tentatively TRBD1 (6 bases). CDR3 size: 15 residues. The ends were cut back, 3 bases at V and 5 bases at J, with 13 bases in the middle. Germline loops: CDR1 SEHNR, CDR2 FQNEAQ (reference sequence). CDR3 nucleotide sequence: TGTGCCAGCAGCTTTAAGGGCAGGGGAACCGGGGAGCTGTTTTTT. Amino acid sequence: CASSFKGRGTGELFF.

This clone was observed once. This chain connects TRBV28 to TRBJ1-4; maybe TRBD1 (6 bases). The CDR3 contains 15 residues. V lost 5 bases and J lost 4, with 14 bases in between. Germline-derived CDR1 and CDR2 are MDHEN and SYDVKM. In DNA form, the CDR3 reads TGTGCCAGCAGTCTTACAGGGAAATTTAATGAAAAACTGTTTTTT. Translating gives CASSLTGKFNEKLFF.

The rearrangement links TRBV19 to TRBJ2-3, with TRBD2 matching 8 bases. The CDR3 is made up of 14 amino acids. Germline-derived CDR1 and CDR2 are LNHDA and SQIVND (reference sequence). Trimming took 5 bases from V and 5 from J; bases not matched to a gene: 6. The CDR3 DNA sequence: TGTGCCAGTAGTGAGGGACTAGGGGAAGATACGCAGTATTTT. It specifies CASSEGLGEDTQYF.

The V and J genes are TRBV29-1 and TRBJ2-2, with 7 bases identical to TRBD2. The J segment lost 9 bases and the V segment lost 4 bases, leaving 14 bases of the junction unmatched. The germline V gene has CDR1 SQVTM and CDR2 ANQGSEA. The CDR3 runs to 15 residues. Written as DNA, the CDR3 is TGCAGCGTTGCCCCAGGCGGGGGACTGAACCGGGAGCTGTTTTTT. Translation: CSVAPGGGLNRELFF.

The gene calls are TRBV5-1 and TRBJ2-7; 8 bases agree with TRBD1. Germline lookup yields CDR1 SGHRS and CDR2 YFSETQ. The CDR3 loop spans 15 amino acids. The ends lost 0 bases at V and 1 base at J; junction bases unmatched: 3. CDR3 sequence (DNA): TGCGCCAGCAGCTTGGATGGACAGGGATCCTACGAGCAGTACTTC. It yields the protein CASSLDGQGSYEQYF.

Only a few counts were recorded for this clone. This chain connects TRBV12-3 or TRBV12-4 to TRBJ2-2, with D unclear. The V gene lost 5 bases and the J gene lost 6 bases, with 10 bases spanning the gap. The CDR3 length is 13 residues. Here the CDR3 DNA reads TGTGCCAGCAGTCCCCCGGGTCCCGGGGAGCTGTTTTTT. Protein sequence: CASSPPGPGELFF.

The rearrangement uses TRBV2 and TRBJ1-5; 10 nucleotides line up with TRBD1. Trimming took 6 bases from V and 0 from J; bases not matched to a gene: 2. The CDR3 runs 15 residues. The germline V gene has CDR1 SNHLY and CDR2 FYNNEI. CDR3 residues: CASRGQGVSNQPQHF. CDR3 DNA sequence: TGTGCCAGCAGAGGACAGGGGGTTAGCAATCAGCCCCAGCATTTT.

The V call is TRBV29-1, the J call TRBJ1-3, with no clear D. Germline values: CDR1 SQVTM, CDR2 ANQGSEA. The CDR3 runs to 13 residues. Trimming removed 3 bases at V and 0 bases at J, with 6 bases between. CDR3 region: CSVERVSGNTIYF. CDR3 sequence (DNA): TGCAGCGTTGAGAGGGTCTCTGGAAACACCATATATTTT. The variable domain in full, completed from reference TRBV29-1 and TRBJ1-3, reads SAVISQKPSRDICQRGTSLTIQCQVDSQVTMMFWYRQQPGQSLTLIATANQGSEATYESGFVIDKFPISRPNLTFSTLTVSNMSPEDSSIYLCSVERVSGNTIYFGEGSWLTVV.